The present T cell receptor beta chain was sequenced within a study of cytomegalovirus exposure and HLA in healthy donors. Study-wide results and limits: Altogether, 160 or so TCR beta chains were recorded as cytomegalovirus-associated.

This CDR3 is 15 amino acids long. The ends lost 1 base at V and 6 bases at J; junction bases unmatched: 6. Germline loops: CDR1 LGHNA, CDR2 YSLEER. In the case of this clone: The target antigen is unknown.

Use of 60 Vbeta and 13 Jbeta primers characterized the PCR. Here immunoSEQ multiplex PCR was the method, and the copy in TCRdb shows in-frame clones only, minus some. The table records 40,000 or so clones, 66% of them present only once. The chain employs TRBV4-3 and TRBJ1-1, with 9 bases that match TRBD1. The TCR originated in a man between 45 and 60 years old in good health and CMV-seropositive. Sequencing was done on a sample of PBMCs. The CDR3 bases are TGCGCCAGCAGCCAAGCCGGGACAGGGATCGCTGAAGCTTTCTTT. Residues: CASSQAGTGIAEAFF.